This entry lists 13 T cell receptor beta chains sequenced from one sample in a study of human T cells and chemical hapten exposure. Time point here: patch test 3, about 24 weeks after DPC sensitization. The treatment here: therapeutic diphenylcyclopropenone sensitization with weekly scalp DPC. TCRdb called the RACE reads again in MiXCR, with one record for every CDR3 protein. The sample records roughly 130,000 distinct CDR3 sequences, around 11% being singletons. The specimen comprised whole blood, sampled in connection with sensitization to the hapten diphenylcyclopropenone (DPC). The receptors were gathered from a woman between 50 and 59 years old with alopecia areata. Some clones in this sample may be carry-over from other donors' samples.

This clonotype showed up just a few times. The chain recombines TRBV20-1 with TRBJ2-7; 7 bases align to TRBD2. The CDR3 runs 16 residues. Germline V CDR1 and CDR2: DFQATT, SNEGSKA (reference sequence). Trimming cost V 0 bases and J 7 bases; bases outside gene matches: 15. CDR3 coding DNA: TGCAGTGCTAGAGAATTTGGCGGGGGTCCCCTGGGGGAGCAGTACTTC. Encoded protein: CSAREFGGGPLGEQYF.

This rearrangement joins TRBV29-1 to TRBJ1-2, with 8 bases lining up with TRBD1. Germline values: CDR1 SQVTM, CDR2 ANQGSEA. This CDR3 spans 13 amino acids. V lost 5 bases, J lost 3 bases, and 5 bases stayed unmatched. CDR3 region: CSVLTGDDYGYTF. The CDR3 coding sequence is TGCAGCGTTCTGACAGGGGATGACTATGGCTACACCTTC.

The J gene is TRBJ1-1, the V gene TRBV6-5, with TRBD1 identical over 9 bases. This CDR3 has 15 amino acids. The V gene end was trimmed by 5 bases and the J gene end by 5 bases; junction bases not matched to a gene: 9. Looked up from germline, CDR1 is MNHEY and CDR2 is SVGAGI. The CDR3 protein is CASSPRDREHTEAFF. In DNA, the CDR3 is TGTGCCAGCAGTCCCAGGGACAGGGAACATACTGAAGCTTTCTTT.

V and J are TRBV9 and TRBJ1-2, with D perhaps TRBD1 (5 bases). Germline CDR1 reads SGDLS; CDR2 reads YYNGEE. The V end was cut by 5 bases, the J end by 6 bases, with 17 bases between. This CDR3 has 14 residues. CDR3 in DNA: TGTGCCAGCAGTCGGGGCTCCTCTTCCAATGGCTACACCTTC. It yields the protein CASSRGSSSNGYTF.

The table lists this clonotype with many counts. V and J are TRBV2 and TRBJ2-7; 12 positions match TRBD2. CDR3 length equals 16 residues. The germline gives CDR1 SNHLY, CDR2 FYNNEI. The J segment lost 1 base and the V segment lost 6 bases, leaving 7 bases of the junction unmatched. CDR3 bases: TGTGCCAGCAGGCCCGGACTAGCGGGGCGTTCCTACGAGCAGTACTTC. This codes for CASRPGLAGRSYEQYF.

The chain links TRBV12-3 or TRBV12-4 to TRBJ2-7; D perhaps matches TRBD2 (5 bases). The CDR3 extends over 15 amino acids. Between the trimmed V and J ends, which lost 4 bases and 3 bases, there was a span of 16 bases. The CDR3 region has the DNA TGTGCCAGCAGTTCCCTTCGCGGCGGACTCTACGAGCAGTACTTC. It encodes CASSSLRGGLYEQYF.

This clonotype showed up just a few times. This rearrangement joins TRBV29-1 to TRBJ1-5; 9 nucleotides agree with TRBD1. Trimming removed 5 bases from V and 4 bases from J; junction bases left unmatched: 6. Germline V lookup: CDR1 SQVTM, CDR2 ANQGSEA. CDR3 length: 14 residues. The CDR3 DNA sequence: TGCAGCGTTAGAACAGGGGGCGAAAATCAGCCCCAGCATTTT. Amino acid sequence: CSVRTGGENQPQHF.

This clonotype was detected only a few times. This chain uses TRBV4-3 with TRBJ2-3, with TRBD2 matching 14 bases. Trimming cost V 4 bases and J 5 bases; bases outside gene matches: 2. The CDR3 totals 15 residues. Germline lookup yields CDR1 LGHNA and CDR2 YSLEER. CDR3 DNA sequence: TGCGCCAGCAGCCGGGGACTAGCGGGGGAAGATACGCAGTATTTT. As protein: CASSRGLAGEDTQYF.

This clonotype has only a few counts. The chain has TRBV19 and TRBJ2-6; D may be TRBD2 (6 bases). From germline, CDR1 is LNHDA and CDR2 SQIVND (reference sequence). V shed 3 bases and J shed 1 base, with 7 bases lying between them. The CDR3 consists of 15 residues. In DNA form, the CDR3 reads TGTGCCAGTAGTATTGGAGGGTCTGGGGCCAACGTCCTGACTTTC. Its protein is CASSIGGSGANVLTF.

This clonotype has a count of ten or more. The chain uses TRBV28 and TRBJ2-3; the D gene is possibly TRBD2 (5 bases). This CDR3 region has 14 residues. Trimming left V 6 bases short and J 0 bases short, with 10 bases between. Germline V CDR1 and CDR2: MDHEN, SYDVKM. CDR3 protein: CASSRDLSTDTQYF. The CDR3 region has the DNA TGTGCCAGCAGCCGGGATCTTAGCACAGATACGCAGTATTTT.

This clonotype was seen more than once but under ten times. The rearrangement links TRBV24-1 to TRBJ1-6; D unresolved. Per germline, CDR1 KGHDR and CDR2 SFDVKD. Trimming removed 9 bases from V and 5 bases from J, with 13 bases in between. This CDR3 has 14 residues. The CDR3 region is CATPDGTDNSPLHF. The CDR3 nucleotides read TGTGCCACCCCCGATGGTACCGATAATTCACCCCTCCACTTT.

This chain links TRBV29-1 with TRBJ2-1, with 11 bases lining up with TRBD2. The CDR3 sequence is 13 residues long. CDR1 and CDR2 from the germline V gene are SQVTM and ANQGSEA. V shed 4 bases, J shed 10 bases, and the junction held 6 bases outside the gene matches. Here the CDR3 reads CSVALAGGDEQFF. The CDR3 region has the DNA TGCAGCGTTGCCCTAGCGGGGGGCGACGAGCAGTTCTTC.

This clonotype was observed a few times. The V gene is TRBV12-3 or TRBV12-4, the J gene TRBJ2-1; 8 bases align to TRBD2. The V segment lost 6 bases and the J segment 7 bases; nucleotides outside the gene matches: 8. This CDR3 contains 14 residues. The CDR3 loop is CASRASGWGNEQFF. The CDR3 DNA reads TGTGCCAGCAGGGCTAGCGGGTGGGGAAATGAGCAGTTCTTC.